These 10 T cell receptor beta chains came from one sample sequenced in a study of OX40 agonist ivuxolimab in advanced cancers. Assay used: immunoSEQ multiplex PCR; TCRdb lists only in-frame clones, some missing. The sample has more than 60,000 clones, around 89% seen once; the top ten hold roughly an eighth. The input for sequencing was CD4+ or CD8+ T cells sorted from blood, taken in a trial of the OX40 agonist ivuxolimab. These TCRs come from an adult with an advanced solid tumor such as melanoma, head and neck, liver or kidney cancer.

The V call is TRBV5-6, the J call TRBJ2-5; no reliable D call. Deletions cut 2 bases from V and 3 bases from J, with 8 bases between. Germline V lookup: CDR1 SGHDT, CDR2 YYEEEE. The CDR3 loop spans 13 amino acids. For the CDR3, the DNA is TGTGCCAGCAGCTTAGCTCAAGAAGAGACCCAGTACTTC. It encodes CASSLAQEETQYF.

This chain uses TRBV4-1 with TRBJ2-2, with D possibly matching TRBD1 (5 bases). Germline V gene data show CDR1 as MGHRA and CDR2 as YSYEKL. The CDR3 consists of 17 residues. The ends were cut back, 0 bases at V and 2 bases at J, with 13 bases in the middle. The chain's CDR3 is CASSQDRIRANTGELFF. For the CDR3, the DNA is TGCGCCAGCAGCCAAGATCGAATCAGGGCCAACACCGGGGAGCTGTTTTTT.

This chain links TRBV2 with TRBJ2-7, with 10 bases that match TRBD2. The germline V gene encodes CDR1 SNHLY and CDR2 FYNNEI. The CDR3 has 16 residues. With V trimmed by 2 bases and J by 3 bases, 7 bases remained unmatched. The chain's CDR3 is CASSETELAGYYEQYF. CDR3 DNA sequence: TGTGCCAGCAGTGAAACAGAACTAGCGGGATACTACGAGCAGTACTTC.

The CDR3 spells CASSSGGTGFYEQYF. The CDR3 DNA reads TGTGCCAGCAGCTCGGGCGGGACAGGGTTTTACGAGCAGTACTTC. The chain combines TRBV5-8 with TRBJ2-7; TRBD1 aligns across 9 bases. V lost 3 bases to trimming and J lost 4 bases; unmatched junction nucleotides: 8. Germline CDR1 is SGHTS and CDR2 is YDEGEE. CDR3 length: 15 residues.

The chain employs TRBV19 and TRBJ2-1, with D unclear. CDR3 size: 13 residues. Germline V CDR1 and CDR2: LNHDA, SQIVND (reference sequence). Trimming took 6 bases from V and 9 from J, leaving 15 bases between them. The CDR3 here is CASRASNWVEQFF. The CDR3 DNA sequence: TGTGCCAGTAGGGCTAGTAATTGGGTTGAGCAGTTCTTC.

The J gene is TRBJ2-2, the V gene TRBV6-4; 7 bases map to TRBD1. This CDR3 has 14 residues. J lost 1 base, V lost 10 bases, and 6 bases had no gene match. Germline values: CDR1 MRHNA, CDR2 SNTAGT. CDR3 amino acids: CATSGTENTGELFF. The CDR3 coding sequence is TGTGCCACCTCCGGGACAGAGAACACCGGGGAGCTGTTTTTT.

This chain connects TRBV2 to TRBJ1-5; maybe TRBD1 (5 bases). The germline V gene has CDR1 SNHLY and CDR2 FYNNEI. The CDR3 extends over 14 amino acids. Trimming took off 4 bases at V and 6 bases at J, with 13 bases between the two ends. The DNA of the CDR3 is TGTGCCAGCAGTGGGGGGAGCATTAGTCAGCCCCAGCATTTT. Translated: CASSGGSISQPQHF.

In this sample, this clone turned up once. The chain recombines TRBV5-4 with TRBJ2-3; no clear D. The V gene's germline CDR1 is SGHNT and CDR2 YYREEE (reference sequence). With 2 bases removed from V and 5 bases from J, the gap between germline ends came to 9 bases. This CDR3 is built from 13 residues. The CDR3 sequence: CASSFGLLDTQYF. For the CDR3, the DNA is TGTGCCAGCAGCTTCGGCTTATTAGATACGCAGTATTTT.

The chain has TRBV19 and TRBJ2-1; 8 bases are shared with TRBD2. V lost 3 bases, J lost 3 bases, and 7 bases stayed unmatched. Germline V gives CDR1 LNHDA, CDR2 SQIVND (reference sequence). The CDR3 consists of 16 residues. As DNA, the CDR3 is TGTGCCAGTAGTATCACCAGCGGGGGTAACTACAATGAGCAGTTCTTC. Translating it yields CASSITSGGNYNEQFF. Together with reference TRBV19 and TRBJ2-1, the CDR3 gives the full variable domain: DGGITQSPKYLFRKEGQNVTLSCEQNLNHDAMYWYRQDPGQGLRLIYYSQIVNDFQKGDIAEGYSVSREKKESFPLTVTSAQKNPTAFYLCASSITSGGNYNEQFFGPGTRLTVL.

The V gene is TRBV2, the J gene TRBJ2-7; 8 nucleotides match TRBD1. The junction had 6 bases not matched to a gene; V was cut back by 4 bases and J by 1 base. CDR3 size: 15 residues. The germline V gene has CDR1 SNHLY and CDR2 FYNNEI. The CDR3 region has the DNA TGTGCCAGCAGTGCCGCGCAGGGGGCTTCCTACGAGCAGTACTTC. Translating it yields CASSAAQGASYEQYF.